This TCR beta chain was identified during a study of cytomegalovirus exposure and HLA in healthy donors. Points from the study as a whole: In a later analysis, DRB1 alleles had the most associated TCRs; HLA-C alleles the fewest.

About this clone itself: Its specificity is not known.

Trimming shortened V by 4 bases and J by 4 bases, and 17 bases separated the two germline ends. The CDR3 is 15 residues long. Per the germline V gene, CDR1 is SGHRS and CDR2 is YFSETQ. In the PCR, 60 Vbeta and 13 Jbeta primers were used. Measured with immunoSEQ multiplex PCR; TCRdb has only the in-frame clones, and not every one. The sample carries about 130,000 clones, more than 70% recorded once. This clonotype originated in a man aged 25 to 45 in good health and CMV-seronegative. Sequencing was carried out using PBMCs. The genes are TRBV5-1 and TRBJ1-1, with D unresolved. The CDR3 DNA is TGCGCCAGCAGCCCATCTCTAGCGCGGGGCACTGAAGCTTTCTTT. It is translated as CASSPSLARGTEAFF.